These 17 T cell receptor beta chains came from one sample sequenced in a study of identical twins (dated by TCRdb to about 2016). To prepare the library, 5' RACE was applied. Sequencing was performed on an Illumina HiSeq 2000. TCRdb reworked the public reads: Q25 trimming with fastp, MiXCR clone assembly, productive beta chains retained. Rows with one shared CDR3 protein collapse into an entry with the most common genes and DNA. The sample has fewer than 500,000 distinct CDR3 sequences on record, approximately 14% of them singletons. The leading ten clones occupy approximately 1% of the sample. This same sample was also taken into another study, of yellow fever vaccine responses in identical twins.

Sequenced sample: CD4+ T cells sorted from blood. These receptors came from a woman aged 18-35 years in good health.

The V call is TRBV9, the J call TRBJ2-3; TRBD1 aligns across 8 bases. The CDR3 has 14 residues. The junction had 4 bases not matched to a gene; V was cut back by 0 bases and J by 7 bases. CDR1 is SGDLS, CDR2 YYNGEE, per germline. The CDR3 sequence is CASSVGTGLNTQYF. CDR3 sequence (DNA): TGTGCCAGCAGCGTAGGGACAGGGTTGAATACGCAGTATTTT.

The chain combines TRBV7-9 with TRBJ2-1, with TRBD2 matching over 8 bases. The length of the CDR3 is 16 residues. The germline V gene has CDR1 SEHNR and CDR2 FQNEAQ (reference sequence). V dropped 4 bases and J dropped 8; count of bases not matched to a gene: 13. The chain's CDR3 is CASSSRGAGVGDEQFF. The CDR3 DNA reads as TGTGCCAGCAGCTCCCGTGGAGCGGGAGTTGGAGATGAGCAGTTCTTC.

At least ten counts were recorded for this clonotype. The J gene is TRBJ2-3, the V gene TRBV12-3 or TRBV12-4; D possibly uses TRBD1 or TRBD2 (5 bases each). Trimming removed 2 bases from V and 0 bases from J, with 12 bases in between. The CDR3 length is 16 residues. Here the CDR3 DNA reads TGTGCCAGCAGTTTAAAGGTCGGGACGAGCACAGATACGCAGTATTTT. This encodes CASSLKVGTSTDTQYF.

The genes are TRBV9 and TRBJ2-5; 7 nucleotides align to TRBD1. This CDR3 is built from 13 residues. The germline CDR1 and CDR2 sequences are SGDLS and YYNGEE. V dropped 4 bases and J dropped 3; count of bases not matched to a gene: 3. The DNA for the CDR3 is TGTGCCAGCAGCCGGGACAGTAAAGAGACCCAGTACTTC. Protein sequence: CASSRDSKETQYF.

This clonotype was seen only a few times. This CDR3 is CSAQTGTSVWNEQFF. The DNA for the CDR3 is TGCAGTGCTCAAACCGGGACTAGCGTGTGGAATGAGCAGTTCTTC. This sequence joins TRBV20-1 and TRBJ2-1; TRBD2 matches at 10 bases. The germline CDR1 and CDR2 sequences are DFQATT and SNEGSKA (reference sequence). The CDR3 spans 15 residues. V lost 5 bases to trimming and J lost 7 bases; unmatched junction nucleotides: 11.

This clonotype was observed many times. This chain connects TRBV20-1 to TRBJ2-3; no definite D call. V was clipped by 4 bases and J by 5 bases, with 13 bases between them. Germline-derived CDR1 and CDR2 are DFQATT and SNEGSKA (reference sequence). The CDR3 runs 13 residues. The CDR3 loop is CSAMDPTRDTQYF. CDR3 DNA sequence: TGCAGTGCTATGGACCCTACAAGAGATACGCAGTATTTT.

This clonotype was observed a few times. The V gene is TRBV30, the J gene TRBJ2-7; a weak D match, TRBD1 (6 bases). Germline-derived CDR1 and CDR2 are GTSNPN and SVGIG (reference sequence). V lost 0 bases and J lost 7, with 13 bases in between. The CDR3 has 13 residues. The CDR3 DNA reads TGTGCCTGGAGTGTAGGGGGAGTGGGGGAGCAGTACTTC. Translated: CAWSVGGVGEQYF.

This clonotype has a handful of counts. This chain connects TRBV4-2 to TRBJ2-2; the D gene is possibly TRBD2 (5 bases). With 6 bases removed from V and 3 bases from J, the gap between germline ends came to 20 bases. Germline V lookup: CDR1 LGHNA, CDR2 YNFKEQ. There are 17 residues in the CDR3. CDR3 sequence: CASSPTWEPMDTGELFF. As DNA, the CDR3 is TGTGCCAGCAGTCCAACCTGGGAGCCCATGGACACCGGGGAGCTGTTTTTT.

This clonotype was observed many times. The J gene is TRBJ2-3, the V gene TRBV18, with 8 nucleotides matching TRBD2. Unmatched junction bases numbered 11, after V lost 2 bases and J lost 4 bases. The CDR3 consists of 17 residues. Germline V gives CDR1 KGHSH, CDR2 LQKENI. The CDR3 DNA follows: TGTGCCAGCTCACCAGTGGTCAGCGGGAGTAGGCCAGATACGCAGTATTTT. It specifies CASSPVVSGSRPDTQYF. Variable domain in full (rest from reference TRBV18 and TRBJ2-3): NAGVMQNPRHLVRRRGQEARLRCSPMKGHSHVYWYRQLPEEGLKFMVYLQKENIIDESGMPKERFSAEFPKEGPSILRIQQVVRGDSAAYFCASSPVVSGSRPDTQYFGPGTRLTVL.

Concerning this clonotype itself: One end of the junction is discordant with germline, which a read error may explain. This chain uses TRBV15 with TRBJ2-1; maybe TRBD2 (6 bases). The CDR3 sequence is 16 residues long. Germline lookup yields CDR1 LNHNV and CDR2 YYDKDF (reference sequence). CDR3 region: CATSGERVASYNEQFF. CDR3 coding DNA: TGTGCCACCAGCGGAGAGCGGGTAGCCTCCTACAATGAGCAGTTCTTC.

Ten or more counts support this clonotype. The gene calls are TRBV29-1 and TRBJ1-2, with D unclear. Germline CDR1 reads SQVTM; CDR2 reads ANQGSEA. With 6 bases removed from V and 5 bases from J, the gap between germline ends came to 10 bases. The CDR3 covers 11 residues. The CDR3 sequence is CSVWTVYGYTF. The CDR3 bases are TGCAGCGTCTGGACGGTGTATGGCTACACCTTC.

This clonotype was detected ten times or more. The rearrangement uses TRBV12-3 or TRBV12-4 and TRBJ2-7, with D tentatively TRBD2 (5 bases). Deletions cut 5 bases from V and 2 bases from J, with 16 bases between. This CDR3 has 15 residues. DNA of the CDR3: TGTGCCAGCAGTAGAGGACTTCATAACGCCTACGAGCAGTACTTC. It is translated as CASSRGLHNAYEQYF.

This clonotype was detected once. CDR3 protein: CASSPYSRLSYEQYF. The CDR3 coding sequence is TGTGCCAGCAGCCCCTACAGCCGCCTATCCTACGAGCAGTACTTC. The V gene is TRBV7-2, the J gene TRBJ2-7; the D is unclear. Germline CDR1 and CDR2: SGHTA and FQGNSA. The CDR3 covers 15 residues. The V end lost 5 bases, the J end lost 1 base, and 15 bases lay between the germline ends. Filled out from reference TRBV7-2 and TRBJ2-7, the complete variable domain reads GAGVSQSPSNKVTEKGKDVELRCDPISGHTALYWYRQSLGQGLEFLIYFQGNSAPDKSGLPSDRFSAERTGGSVSTLTIQRTQQEDSAVYLCASSPYSRLSYEQYFGPGTRLTVT.

V and J are TRBV28 and TRBJ1-5; a possible D gene is TRBD1 (5 bases). This CDR3 has 15 residues. CDR1 and CDR2 (germline): MDHEN, SYDVKM. Trimming cost V 2 bases and J 6 bases, with 14 bases left between them. The CDR3 nucleotides read TGTGCCAGCAGTTTAAGGCGGGGGTCGGGTCAGCCCCAGCATTTT. This encodes CASSLRRGSGQPQHF.

V gene TRBV25-1 combines with J gene TRBJ2-7; 13 bases fit TRBD2. CDR1 is MGHDK, CDR2 SYGVNS, per germline. This CDR3 is 15 amino acids long. Trimming removed 1 base from V and 7 bases from J; junction bases left unmatched: 4. The CDR3, as DNA: TGTGCCAGCAGTGAATGGACTAGCGGGAGCCGAGAGCAGTACTTC. This translates into CASSEWTSGSREQYF.

This sequence joins TRBV7-9 and TRBJ1-1; 8 bases map to TRBD1. From germline, CDR1 is SEHNR and CDR2 FQNEAQ (reference sequence). The V segment lost 1 base and the J segment 1 base; nucleotides outside the gene matches: 5. The CDR3 loop spans 16 amino acids. CDR3 in amino acids: CASSLVLGQANTEAFF. In DNA, the CDR3 is TGTGCCAGCAGCTTAGTCCTGGGACAGGCGAACACTGAAGCTTTCTTT.

V usage is TRBV7-9 and J usage is TRBJ2-2, with 10 bases matching TRBD2. The CDR3 is 16 residues long. The V segment lost 7 bases and the J segment 6 bases; nucleotides outside the gene matches: 11. CDR1 is SEHNR, CDR2 FQNEAQ, per germline (reference sequence). Here the CDR3 reads CASTHRGTSAAGELFF. The CDR3 nucleotides are TGTGCCAGCACCCATAGAGGGACTAGCGCGGCCGGGGAGCTGTTTTTT.